These T cell receptor beta chains were read from a single sample in a study of PD-1 blockade in classical Hodgkin lymphoma. Profiling relied on immunoSEQ multiplex PCR, and the TCRdb table lists in-frame clones only, not all of them. The table lists some 96,000 clones, roughly 90% of them singletons. The sequences come from peripheral blood mononuclear cells (PBMCs), collected at baseline. Receptors were obtained from a human donor with classical Hodgkin lymphoma. Each CDR3 is given with its conserved first and last residue. Fields, in order: J gene, V gene, clone size, D gene, CDR3 DNA, CDR3 protein. D genes are given only for firm matches. A row's size may be missing; if present it is once, few, many or a size class.

TRBJ2-1 TRBV19 - TRBD1 TGTGCCAGTAGTGGACAGGGGTTCAGCGGTTCTGTTGAGCAGTTCTTC CASSGQGFSGSVEQFF
TRBJ2-2 TRBV9 - - TGTGCCAGCAGCATCGAGATTGGCACCGGGGAGCTGTTTTTT CASSIEIGTGELFF
TRBJ2-7 TRBV7-9 - TRBD2 TGTGCCAGCAGCCCAGATAGCGGGAGGGCCTACGAGCAGTACTTC CASSPDSGRAYEQYF
TRBJ2-2 TRBV19 - TRBD1 TGTGCCAGTAGTAACAGGGGGCGAGGCACCGGGGAGCTGTTTTTT CASSNRGRGTGELFF
TRBJ2-1 TRBV27 once TRBD2 TGTGCCAGCAGTTTAGCAGGACTAGCGGGAGCGGTGAACAATGAGCAGTTCTTC CASSLAGLAGAVNNEQFF
TRBJ1-5 TRBV19 - - TGTGCCAGTAGTGTTAGGATCAATAGCAATCAGCCCCAGCATTTT CASSVRINSNQPQHF
TRBJ2-1 TRBV27 - - TGTGCCAGCAGTAATTCCCCCTCCGGCAATGAGCAGTTCTTC CASSNSPSGNEQFF
TRBJ1-5 TRBV4-1 - TRBD1 TGCGCCAGCAGCCAAGGGACAGGGAATGGCAATCAGCCCCAGCATTTT CASSQGTGNGNQPQHF
TRBJ1-2 TRBV10-3 - - TGTGCCATCAGTGAGCCCAAGGGAAGCTATGGCTACACCTTC CAISEPKGSYGYTF
TRBJ2-7 TRBV5-5 - TRBD2 TGTGCCAGCAGCCAATTCCTAGCGGAGGTCTACGAGCAGTACTTC CASSQFLAEVYEQYF
TRBJ2-1 TRBV2 - - TGTGCCAGCACCTTTCTTACGCCTAGCAATGAGCAGTTCTTC CASTFLTPSNEQFF
TRBJ2-4 TRBV5-6 - - TGTGCCAGCAGCTTGGGCCGGCGGGCACCTACCTTCTTC CASSLGRRAPTFF
TRBJ1-4 TRBV5-1 once - TGCGCCAGCAGCTCTGACAAGCATGCAACTAATGAAAAACTGTTTTTT CASSSDKHATNEKLFF
TRBJ1-1 TRBV29-1 - - TGCAGCGTTGATGAAGGAGTAACTGAAGCTTTCTTT CSVDEGVTEAFF
TRBJ1-1 TRBV9 - - TGTGCCAGCGGCCTTCTCGAAATGAACACTGAAGCTTTCTTT CASGLLEMNTEAFF
TRBJ2-1 TRBV19 - TRBD2 TGTGCCAGTAGTAGCCTAGCGGGAGGCCACTACAATGAGCAGTTCTTC CASSSLAGGHYNEQFF
TRBJ2-2 TRBV29-1 few TRBD1 TGCAGTTACACACGGACAGGGGGAACCGGGGAGCTGTTTTTT CSYTRTGGTGELFF
TRBJ1-2 TRBV4-1 - - TGCGCCAGCAGCCAAGGGTGGGCTGGGAATGGCTACACCTTC CASSQGWAGNGYTF
TRBJ1-1 TRBV28 - - TGTGCCAGCAGTCCGGCCGGACGCAGTAACACTGAAGCTTTCTTT CASSPAGRSNTEAFF
TRBJ2-7 TRBV2 - TRBD2 TGTGCCAGCAGTGAAGTCATTGGCCGGGGGGGGCTAGCCGAGCAGTACTTC CASSEVIGRGGLAEQYF
TRBJ2-1 TRBV18 - TRBD2 TGTGCCAGCTCACCCGGACAGGGACTAGCGGGAGGAGGCGGAGAGCAGTTCTTC CASSPGQGLAGGGGEQFF
TRBJ1-2 TRBV27 once - TGTGCCAGCAGTTCGTGGAGGGACGGCTACACCTTC CASSSWRDGYTF
TRBJ2-7 TRBV7-6 - TRBD2 TGTGCCAGCAGCTCCGGACTAGCGGGGGCCTACGAGCAGTACTTC CASSSGLAGAYEQYF
TRBJ1-2 TRBV6-5 - - TGTGCCAGCAGACCGTTAGGGAACTATGGCTACACCTTC CASRPLGNYGYTF
TRBJ2-1 TRBV4-1 - TRBD2 TGCGCCAGCAGCCAAGTGCTGACCCGGACTAGCGGGAGTTCGATAGACAATGAGCAGTTCTTC CASSQVLTRTSGSSIDNEQFF
TRBJ2-3 TRBV19 - - TGTGCCAGTAGTATTAGATGGTTTGGCGGGTCTAGCACAGATACGCAGTATTTT CASSIRWFGGSSTDTQYF
TRBJ2-7 TRBV21-1 - - TGTGCCAGCAGCCAGGGGGGCCTAACCTACGAGCAGTACTTC CASSQGGLTYEQYF
TRBJ2-3 TRBV5-1 - - TGCGCCAGTTCCGGGCCCGGGTTCGGGGCAGATACGCAGTATTTT CASSGPGFGADTQYF
TRBJ2-2 TRBV5-4 - - TGTGCCAGCAGCTGGCCGGGACCCACGAACACCGGGGAGCTGTTTTTT CASSWPGPTNTGELFF
TRBJ1-5 TRBV19 - - TGTGCCAGTCTGGGGGGCTGGCAGAGTAATCAGCCCCAGCATTTT CASLGGWQSNQPQHF
TRBJ1-4 TRBV6-5 - - TGTGCCACACTGGGACGGCTTAATGAAAAACTGTTTTTT CATLGRLNEKLFF
TRBJ1-1 TRBV7-9 - TRBD1 TGTGCCAGCAGCCTCCTGCGGGGACAGGGGAACACTGAAGCTTTCTTT CASSLLRGQGNTEAFF
TRBJ2-1 TRBV14 - TRBD1 TGTGCCAGCAGCCAGGATACAGGGGGGACCTACAATGAGCAGTTCTTC CASSQDTGGTYNEQFF
TRBJ1-2 TRBV7-9 - - TGTGCCAGCAGCTTAACTTTTGGGCGTTCTAACTATGGCTACACCTTC CASSLTFGRSNYGYTF